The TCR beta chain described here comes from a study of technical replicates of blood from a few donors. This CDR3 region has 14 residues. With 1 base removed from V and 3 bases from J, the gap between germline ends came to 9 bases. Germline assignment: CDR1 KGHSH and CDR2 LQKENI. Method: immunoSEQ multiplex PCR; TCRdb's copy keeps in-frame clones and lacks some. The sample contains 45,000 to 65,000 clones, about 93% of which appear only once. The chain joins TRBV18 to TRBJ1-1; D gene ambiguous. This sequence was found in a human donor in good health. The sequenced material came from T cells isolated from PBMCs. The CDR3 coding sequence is TGTGCCAGCTCACCACGCGGAGGTGACACTGAAGCTTTCTTT. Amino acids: CASSPRGGDTEAFF.